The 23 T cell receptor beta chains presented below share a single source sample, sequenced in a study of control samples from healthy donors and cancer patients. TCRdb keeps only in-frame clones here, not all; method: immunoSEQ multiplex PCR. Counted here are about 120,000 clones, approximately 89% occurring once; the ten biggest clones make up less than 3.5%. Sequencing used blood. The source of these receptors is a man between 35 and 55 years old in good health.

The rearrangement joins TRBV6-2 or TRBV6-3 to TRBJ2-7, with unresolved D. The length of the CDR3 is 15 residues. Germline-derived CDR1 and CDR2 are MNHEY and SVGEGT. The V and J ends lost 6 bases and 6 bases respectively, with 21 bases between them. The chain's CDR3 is CASSRTLKNHGEQYF. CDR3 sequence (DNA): TGTGCCAGCAGCCGGACCCTCAAAAACCACGGCGAGCAGTACTTC.

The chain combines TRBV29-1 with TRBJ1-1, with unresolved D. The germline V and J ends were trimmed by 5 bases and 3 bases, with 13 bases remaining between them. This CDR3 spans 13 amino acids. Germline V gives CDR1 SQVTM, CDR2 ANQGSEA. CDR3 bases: TGCAGCGTTCTTCGGTCGGGGTACACTGAAGCTTTCTTT. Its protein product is CSVLRSGYTEAFF.

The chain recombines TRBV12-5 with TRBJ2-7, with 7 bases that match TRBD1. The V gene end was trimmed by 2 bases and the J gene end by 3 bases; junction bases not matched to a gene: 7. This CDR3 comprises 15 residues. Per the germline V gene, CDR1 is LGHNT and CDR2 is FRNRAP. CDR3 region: CASGLFYDRVYEQYF. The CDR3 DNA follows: TGTGCTAGTGGTTTGTTTTACGACAGGGTCTACGAGCAGTACTTC.

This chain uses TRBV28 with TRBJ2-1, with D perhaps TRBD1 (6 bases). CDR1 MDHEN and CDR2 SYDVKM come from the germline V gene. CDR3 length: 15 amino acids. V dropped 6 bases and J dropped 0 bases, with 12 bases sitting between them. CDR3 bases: TGTGCCAGCAGATTAGGGACAAGCTCCTACAATGAGCAGTTCTTC. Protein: CASRLGTSSYNEQFF.

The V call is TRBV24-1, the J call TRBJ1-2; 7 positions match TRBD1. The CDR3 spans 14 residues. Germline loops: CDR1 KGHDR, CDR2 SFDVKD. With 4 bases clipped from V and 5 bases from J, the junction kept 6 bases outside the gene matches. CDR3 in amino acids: CATSDPDRAYGYTF. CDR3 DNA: TGTGCCACCAGTGACCCCGACAGGGCTTATGGCTACACCTTC.

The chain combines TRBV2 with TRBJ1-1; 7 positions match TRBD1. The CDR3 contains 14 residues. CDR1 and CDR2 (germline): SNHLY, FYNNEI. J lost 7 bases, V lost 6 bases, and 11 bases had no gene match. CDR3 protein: CASSAPGGAGEAFF. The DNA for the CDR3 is TGTGCCAGCAGCGCCCCAGGGGGGGCTGGTGAAGCTTTCTTT.

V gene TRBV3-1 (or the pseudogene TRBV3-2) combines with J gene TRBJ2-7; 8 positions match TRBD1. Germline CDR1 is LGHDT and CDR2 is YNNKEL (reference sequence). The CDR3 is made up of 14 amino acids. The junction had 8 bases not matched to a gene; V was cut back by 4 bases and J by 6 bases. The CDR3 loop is CASSLLDRGTEQYF. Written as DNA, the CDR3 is TGTGCCAGCAGCCTATTAGACAGGGGAACCGAGCAGTACTTC.

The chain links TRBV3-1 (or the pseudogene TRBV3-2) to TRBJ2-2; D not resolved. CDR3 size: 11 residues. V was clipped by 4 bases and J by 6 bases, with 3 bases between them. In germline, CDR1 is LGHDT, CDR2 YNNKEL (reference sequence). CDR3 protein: CASSRAGELFF. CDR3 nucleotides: TGTGCCAGCAGCCGCGCCGGGGAGCTGTTTTTT.

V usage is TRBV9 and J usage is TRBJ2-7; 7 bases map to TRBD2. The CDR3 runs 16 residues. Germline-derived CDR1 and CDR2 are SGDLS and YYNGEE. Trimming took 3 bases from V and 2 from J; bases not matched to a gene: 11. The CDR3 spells CASSAHFSGGTYEQYF. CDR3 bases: TGTGCCAGCAGCGCACACTTTTCGGGGGGAACCTACGAGCAGTACTTC.

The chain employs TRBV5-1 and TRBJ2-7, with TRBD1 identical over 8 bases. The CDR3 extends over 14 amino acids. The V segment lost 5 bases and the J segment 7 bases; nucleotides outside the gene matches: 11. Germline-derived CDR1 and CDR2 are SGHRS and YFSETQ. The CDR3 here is CASSSHRGLDEQYF. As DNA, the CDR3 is TGCGCCAGCAGTTCCCACAGGGGGTTGGATGAGCAGTACTTC.

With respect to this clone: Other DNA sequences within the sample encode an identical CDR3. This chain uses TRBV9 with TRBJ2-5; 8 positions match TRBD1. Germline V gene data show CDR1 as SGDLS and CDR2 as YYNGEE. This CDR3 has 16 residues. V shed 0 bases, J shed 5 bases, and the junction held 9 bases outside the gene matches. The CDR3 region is CASSVGSGGGGETQYF. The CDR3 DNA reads TGTGCCAGCAGCGTAGGTTCAGGGGGCGGAGGGGAGACCCAGTACTTC. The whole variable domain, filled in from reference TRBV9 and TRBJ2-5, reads DSGVTQTPKHLITATGQRVTLRCSPRSGDLSVYWYQQSLDQGLQFLIQYYNGEERAKGNILERFSAQQFPDLHSELNLSSLELGDSALYFCASSVGSGGGGETQYFGPGTRLLVL.

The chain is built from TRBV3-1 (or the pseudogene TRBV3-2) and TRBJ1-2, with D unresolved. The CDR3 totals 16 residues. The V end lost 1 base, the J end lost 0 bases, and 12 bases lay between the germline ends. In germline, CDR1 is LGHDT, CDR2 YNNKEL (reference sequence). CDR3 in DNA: TGTGCCAGCAGCCAAGTATTGTCCGTTGCTAACTATGGCTACACCTTC. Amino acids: CASSQVLSVANYGYTF.

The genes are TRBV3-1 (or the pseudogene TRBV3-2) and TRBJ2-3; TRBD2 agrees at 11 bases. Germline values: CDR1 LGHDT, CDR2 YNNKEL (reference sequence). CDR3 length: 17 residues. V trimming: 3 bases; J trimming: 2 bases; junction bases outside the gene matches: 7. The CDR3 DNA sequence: TGTGCCAGCAGCCAGTCGATTAGCGGGGGGGACACAGATACGCAGTATTTT. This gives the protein CASSQSISGGDTDTQYF.

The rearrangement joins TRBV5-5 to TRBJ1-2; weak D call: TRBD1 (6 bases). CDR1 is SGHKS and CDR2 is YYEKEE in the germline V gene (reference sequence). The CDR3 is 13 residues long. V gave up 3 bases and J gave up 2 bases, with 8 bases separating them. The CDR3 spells CASSSQGNYGYTF. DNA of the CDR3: TGTGCCAGCAGCTCGCAGGGGAACTATGGCTACACCTTC.

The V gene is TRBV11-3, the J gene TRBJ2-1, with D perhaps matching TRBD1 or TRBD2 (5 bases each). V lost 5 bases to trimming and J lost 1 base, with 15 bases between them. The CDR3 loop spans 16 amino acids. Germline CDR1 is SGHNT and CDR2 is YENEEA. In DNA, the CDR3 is TGTGCCAGCAGCAAAGCCGGGACGGCGTCCTACAATGAGCAGTTCTTC. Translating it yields CASSKAGTASYNEQFF.

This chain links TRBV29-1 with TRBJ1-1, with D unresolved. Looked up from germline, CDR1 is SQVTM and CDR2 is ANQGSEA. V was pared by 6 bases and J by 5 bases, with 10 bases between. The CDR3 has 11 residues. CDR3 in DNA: TGCAGCGTCCTACCAGAAACTGAAGCTTTCTTT. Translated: CSVLPETEAFF.

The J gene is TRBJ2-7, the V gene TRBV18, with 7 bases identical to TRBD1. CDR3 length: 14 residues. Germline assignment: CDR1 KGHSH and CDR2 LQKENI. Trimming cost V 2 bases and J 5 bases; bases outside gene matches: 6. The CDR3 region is CASSPSTGVNEQYF. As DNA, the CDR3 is TGTGCCAGCTCACCAAGCACAGGGGTCAACGAGCAGTACTTC.

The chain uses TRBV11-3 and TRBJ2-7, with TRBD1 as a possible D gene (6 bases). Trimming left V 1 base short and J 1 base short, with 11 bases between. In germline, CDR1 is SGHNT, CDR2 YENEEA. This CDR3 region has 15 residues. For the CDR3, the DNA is TGTGCCAGCAGCTTAGGGCTGGGGACATCCTACGAGCAGTACTTC. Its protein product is CASSLGLGTSYEQYF.

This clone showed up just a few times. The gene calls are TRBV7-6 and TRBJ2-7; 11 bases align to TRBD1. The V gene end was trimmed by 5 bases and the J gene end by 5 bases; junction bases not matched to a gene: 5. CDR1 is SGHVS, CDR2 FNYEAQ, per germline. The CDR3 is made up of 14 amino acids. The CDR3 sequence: CASSPGQGADEQYF. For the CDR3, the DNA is TGTGCCAGCAGCCCCGGACAGGGGGCCGACGAGCAGTACTTC.

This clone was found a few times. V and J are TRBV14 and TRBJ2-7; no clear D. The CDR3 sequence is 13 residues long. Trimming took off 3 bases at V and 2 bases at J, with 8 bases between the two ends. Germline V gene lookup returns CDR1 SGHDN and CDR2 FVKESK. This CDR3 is CASSHRAPYEQYF. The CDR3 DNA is TGTGCCAGCAGCCACCGGGCCCCCTACGAGCAGTACTTC.

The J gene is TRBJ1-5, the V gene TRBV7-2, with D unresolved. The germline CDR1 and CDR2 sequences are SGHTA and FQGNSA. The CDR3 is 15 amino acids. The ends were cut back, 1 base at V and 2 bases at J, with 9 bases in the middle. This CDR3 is CASSLDSQGNQPQHF. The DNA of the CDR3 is TGTGCCAGCAGCTTAGACTCCCAGGGCAATCAGCCCCAGCATTTT.

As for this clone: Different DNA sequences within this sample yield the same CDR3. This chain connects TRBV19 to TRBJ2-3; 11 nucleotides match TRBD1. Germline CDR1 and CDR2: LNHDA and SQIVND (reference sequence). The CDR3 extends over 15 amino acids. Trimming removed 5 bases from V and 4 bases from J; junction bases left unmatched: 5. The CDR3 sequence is CASSLGQGGADTQYF. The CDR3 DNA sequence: TGTGCCAGTAGTTTGGGACAGGGGGGCGCAGATACGCAGTATTTT.

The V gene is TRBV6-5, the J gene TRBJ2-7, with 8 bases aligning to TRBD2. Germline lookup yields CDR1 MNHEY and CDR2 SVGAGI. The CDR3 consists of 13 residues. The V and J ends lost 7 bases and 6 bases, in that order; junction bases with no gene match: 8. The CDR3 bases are TGTGCCAGCACTCCCGGGGGGGGAAGCGAGCAGTACTTC. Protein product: CASTPGGGSEQYF.